The entry that follows covers one T cell receptor beta chain sequence. The antigen remains unidentified. The CDR3 consists of 14 residues. Germline V gene lookup returns CDR1 SNHLY and CDR2 FYNNEI. Trimming removed 3 bases from V and 7 bases from J, with 10 bases in between. The sample is drawn from a study of T cells in Graves' hyperthyroidism and ophthalmopathy. Study-wide findings and caveats: Expanded thyroid clonotypes (above 0.001) were mostly also found in blood.

RNA transcripts were the template for amplifying TCR beta CDR3 regions. Primed by the HTBI set, a first-round RT-PCR was run on the TCR CDR3. In TCRdb, the multiplex PCR reads were re-called with MiXCR into one record per CDR3 protein. Altogether 340,000 or so distinct CDR3 sequences are present, 20% to 25% being singletons, with the ten largest covering over 45%. The sequenced sample was blood. The source is a woman aged 45-65 years with Graves' hyperthyroidism. V usage is TRBV2 and J usage is TRBJ1-6; D may be TRBD1 (6 bases). The CDR3 spells CASSDQGRNSPLHF. CDR3 nucleotide sequence: TGTGCCAGCAGTGATCAGGGGAGGAATTCACCCCTCCACTTT. The variable domain in full, completed from reference TRBV2 and TRBJ1-6, reads EPEVTQTPSHQVTQMGQEVILRCVPISNHLYFYWYRQILGQKVEFLVSFYNNEISEKSEIFDDQFSVERPDGSNFTLKIRSTKLEDSAMYFCASSDQGRNSPLHFGNGTRLTVT.